This TCR beta chain stems from a study of CD8 T cells in Susac syndrome. cDNA came from around 0.5 to 1 ug RNA primed by random hexamers. Amplification of TCR beta CDR3 by immunoSEQ multiplex PCR spanned 54 Vbeta and 13 Jbeta. One entry per CDR3 protein results from TCRdb running MiXCR on the immunoSEQ multiplex PCR reads. The sample contains over 350,000 distinct CDR3 sequences, roughly 85% of which appear only once. Germline CDR1 is SGHNT and CDR2 is YYREEE (reference sequence). The CDR3 has 15 amino acids. Trimming pared 4 bases from V and 3 bases from J, leaving 11 bases between. The multiple sclerosis controls consisted of treatment-naive patients with relapsing-remitting disease, either stable or active. Negative isolation was used for CD8+ and CD4+ T cells, and FACS enrichment was applied to TEMRA cells.

The chain has TRBV5-4 and TRBJ2-6; D uncertain. Sequenced material: CD8+ T cells from PBMCs. This clonotype was obtained from a human donor with multiple sclerosis. The DNA of the CDR3 is TGTGCCAGCAGCCCCCAAGGCTTTGGGGCCAACGTCCTGACTTTC. Its translation is CASSPQGFGANVLTF.